The clone carrying this T cell receptor beta chain was seen ten or more times. Its antigen is unknown. The CDR3 length is 14 residues. V lost 4 bases and J lost 2, with 13 bases in between. CDR1 is SGHRS, CDR2 YFSETQ, per germline. Via MiXCR, TCRdb re-called the 5' RACE reads, giving one row per CDR3 protein. Here the sample spans some 410,000 distinct CDR3 sequences, 23% being singletons. The data stem from a study of T-cell memory formation after mild COVID-19. Study summary: Across donors, TCR clusters were largely donor specific.

General study results and limits: Clones that contracted clustered mainly in CM and EM if CD4+ and in EMRA if CD8+. That cross-reactive memory joined was suggested by some responding clones appearing in pre-infection memory. Specificity for SARS-CoV-2 was not confirmed among the second-wave clones peaking on day 37.

This chain links TRBV5-1 with TRBJ2-7, with D unresolved. The source of this sequence is an adult woman who had mild COVID-19 (a few samples of this study predate the infection). Cell type and time point are not known. Sequencing was carried out using PBMCs or a T cell subset sorted from them (not recorded which). CDR3 coding DNA: TGCGCCAGCAGCCTCTCGGCAGGTACCTACGAGCAGTACTTC. It encodes CASSLSAGTYEQYF.